The rows below give T cell receptor beta chains drawn from one sample of a study of T cell responses to AZD1222 COVID-19 vaccine. Profiled with immunoSEQ multiplex PCR; TCRdb holds only in-frame clones, not every one. The sample records roughly 150,000 clones, approximately 90% being singletons. This specimen was peripheral blood, taken 28 days after the second AZD1222 dose. These receptors were obtained from an adult who received the AZD1222 COVID-19 vaccine. Both conserved end residues are part of each CDR3. A D gene is named only where the DNA matches it firmly. Only part of the rows carry a size: once, few, many, or a class if the clone is expanded.

>TRBJ1-2|TRBV27|NA|NA
TGTGCCAGCAGTTTAGACCCGGGCCTTAACTATGGCTACACCTTC
CASSLDPGLNYGYTF
>TRBJ1-2|TRBV7-3|NA|TRBD1
TGTGCCAGCAGCTCCGGGACAGACTATGGCTACACCTTC
CASSSGTDYGYTF
>TRBJ2-3|TRBV9|NA|TRBD2
TGTGCCAGCAGCGTAGTCTCTAGCGGGGCTGGAGATACGCAGTATTTT
CASSVVSSGAGDTQYF
>TRBJ1-2|TRBV5-1|NA|NA
TGCGCCAGCAGGTATGCGACAGGAGCCTATGGCTACACCTTC
CASRYATGAYGYTF
>TRBJ2-1|TRBV19|once|NA
TGTGCCAGTAGTATGTATTCGGACTACCGATACAATGAGCAGTTCTTC
CASSMYSDYRYNEQFF
>TRBJ2-7|TRBV19|NA|TRBD1
TGTGCCAGTAGCCTGGACAGGGGACTCTCCGAGCAGTACTTC
CASSLDRGLSEQYF
>TRBJ2-5|TRBV29-1|NA|NA
TGCAGCGTTAACGGAGCGGAGACCCAGTACTTC
CSVNGAETQYF
>TRBJ1-5|TRBV12-3/TRBV12-4|NA|NA
TGTGCCAGCAGTTTAGGGGGTGGTCAGCCCCAGCATTTT
CASSLGGGQPQHF
>TRBJ2-7|TRBV28|NA|TRBD2
TGTGCCAGCGGGGGGGTCGAGCAGTACTTC
CASGGVEQYF
>TRBJ1-2|TRBV6-1|NA|TRBD1
TGTGCCAGCAGTGAAGCGGGGCAGGGGGAGGGCTACACCTTC
CASSEAGQGEGYTF
>TRBJ2-5|TRBV5-1|NA|TRBD2
TGCGCCAGCAGCTTGAGACTAGCGGGGGGACCAAACCAAGAGACCCAGTACTTC
CASSLRLAGGPNQETQYF
>TRBJ1-4|TRBV10-3|NA|TRBD1
TGTGCCATCAGTGAGTCCCTGCGACAGGGGGGTGAAAAACTGTTTTTT
CAISESLRQGGEKLFF